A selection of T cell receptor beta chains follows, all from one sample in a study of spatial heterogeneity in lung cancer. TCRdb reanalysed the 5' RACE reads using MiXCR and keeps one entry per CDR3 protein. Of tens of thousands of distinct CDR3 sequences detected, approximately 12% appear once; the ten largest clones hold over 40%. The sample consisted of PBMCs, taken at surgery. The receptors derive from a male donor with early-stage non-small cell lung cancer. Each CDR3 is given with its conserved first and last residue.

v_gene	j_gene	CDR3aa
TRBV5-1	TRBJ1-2	CASSLTALQDNYGYTF
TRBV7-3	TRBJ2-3	CASSLSSGRDTQYF
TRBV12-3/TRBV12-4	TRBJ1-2	CASRTGHGGYTF
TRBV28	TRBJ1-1	CASYRAVDPLEAFF
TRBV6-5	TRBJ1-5	CASSYGRSNQPQHF
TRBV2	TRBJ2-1	CASSGFTSQVNEQFF
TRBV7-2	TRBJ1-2	CASSFAQGLYGYTF
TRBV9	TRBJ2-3	CASSQGGQPTQYF
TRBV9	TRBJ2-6	CASSAGTISSLSGANVLTF
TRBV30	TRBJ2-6	CAWRNSGANVLTF
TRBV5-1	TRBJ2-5	CASSLGLGRETQYF
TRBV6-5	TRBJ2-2	CASRPRNTGELFF
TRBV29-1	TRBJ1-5	CSVGGGRDQPQHF
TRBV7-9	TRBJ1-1	CASSLAGQQIEAFF
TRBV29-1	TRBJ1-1	CSVERFEAFF
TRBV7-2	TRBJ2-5	CASSFAERKTQYF
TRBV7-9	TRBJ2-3	CASTLLRGLAVTDTQYF
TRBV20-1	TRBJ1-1	CSATQGATEAFF
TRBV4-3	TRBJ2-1	CASSQEGQGASYNEQFF
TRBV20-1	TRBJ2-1	CSAPPRGGAHEQFF
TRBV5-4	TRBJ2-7	CASSLDISGGPWALEQYF
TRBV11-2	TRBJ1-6	CASKSGTGGDSPLHF
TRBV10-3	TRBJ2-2	CASKEPGWAGELFF
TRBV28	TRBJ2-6	CASSTFSSGANVLTF
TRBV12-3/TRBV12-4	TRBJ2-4	CASSISGGALAKNIQYF
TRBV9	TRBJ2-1	CASSVDLAVYNEQFF
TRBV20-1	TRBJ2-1	CSAREPTSITEQFF
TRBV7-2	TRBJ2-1	CASSLALAVGNEQFF
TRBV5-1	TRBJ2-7	CASTFGGTDTYEQYF
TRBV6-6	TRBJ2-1	CASSYSSGQPYNEQFF
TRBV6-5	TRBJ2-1	CASRGTSGRAYNEQFF
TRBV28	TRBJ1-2	CASSPSMTGLYGYTF
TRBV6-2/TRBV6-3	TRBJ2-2	CASSSHRSTNTGELFF
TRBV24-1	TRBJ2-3	CATSEPDRTDTQYF
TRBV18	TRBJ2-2	CASSPGGGTGELFF
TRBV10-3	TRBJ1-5	CAISDRQTNQPQHF
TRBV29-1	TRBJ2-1	CSVVPPVYNEQFF
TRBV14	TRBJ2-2	CASSPELGTGELFF
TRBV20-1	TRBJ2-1	CSASLPSRTDNEQFF
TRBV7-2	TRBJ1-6	CASSLGQHNSPLHF
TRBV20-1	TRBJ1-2	CSADSDHYGYTF
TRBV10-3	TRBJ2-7	CAISEFLGSTYEQYF
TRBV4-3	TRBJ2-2	CASSQEIGKNTGELFF
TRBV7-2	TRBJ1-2	CASSPSANYGCTF